This T cell receptor beta chain came from a study of shared clonotypes between healthy human individuals. General study points: It was observed that approximately 5% of naive CD4 clonotypes were shared across four donors. Researchers found naive subsets generally carried larger estimated richness than memory subsets. Sampling involved blood alone; tissue repertoires likely differ.

Genomic DNA of each subset was evenly split across several immunoSEQ plates. TCRdb keeps only in-frame clones here, not all; method: immunoSEQ multiplex PCR. The sample shows 2 million to 2.5 million clones, approximately 93% of them seen only once. Of note for this clone: The antigen remains unidentified.

The CDR3 contains 18 residues. The ends were cut back, 5 bases at V and 0 bases at J, with 17 bases in the middle. CDR1 ENHRY and CDR2 SYGVKD come from the germline V gene. Material: naive CD4+ T cells from PBMCs. Subset defined: CD45RA+ positively selected. This receptor was identified in a man between 18 and 29 years old in good health. Some clones in this sample may be carry-over from other donors' samples. The rearrangement links TRBV10-3 to TRBJ2-6; tentative D call: TRBD2 (7 bases). CDR3 amino acids: CAISKGGWRDSGANVLTF. Here the CDR3 DNA reads TGTGCCATCAGTAAGGGGGGGTGGCGGGACTCTGGGGCCAACGTCCTGACTTTC.